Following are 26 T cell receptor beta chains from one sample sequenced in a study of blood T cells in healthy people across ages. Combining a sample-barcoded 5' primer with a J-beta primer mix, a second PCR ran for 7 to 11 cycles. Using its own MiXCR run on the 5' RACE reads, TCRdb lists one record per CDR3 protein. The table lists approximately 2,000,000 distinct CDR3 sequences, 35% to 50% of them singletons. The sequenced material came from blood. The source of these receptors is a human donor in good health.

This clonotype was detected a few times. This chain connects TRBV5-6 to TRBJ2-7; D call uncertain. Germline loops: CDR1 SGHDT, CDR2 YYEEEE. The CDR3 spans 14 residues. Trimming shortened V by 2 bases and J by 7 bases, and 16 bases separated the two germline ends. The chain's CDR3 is CASSFGQSYGEQYF. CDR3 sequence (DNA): TGTGCCAGCAGCTTTGGGCAGAGCTACGGTGAGCAGTACTTC. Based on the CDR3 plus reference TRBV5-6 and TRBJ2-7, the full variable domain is DAGVTQSPTHLIKTRGQQVTLRCSPKSGHDTVSWYQQALGQGPQFIFQYYEEEERQRGNFPDRFSGHQFPNYSSELNVNALLLGDSALYLCASSFGQSYGEQYFGPGTRLTVT.

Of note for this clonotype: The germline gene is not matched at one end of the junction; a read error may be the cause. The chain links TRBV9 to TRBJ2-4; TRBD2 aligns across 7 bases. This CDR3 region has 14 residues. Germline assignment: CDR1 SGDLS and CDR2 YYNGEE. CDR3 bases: TGTGCCAGCGGCGTAGCTGGACTAGAAGACATTCAGTACTTC. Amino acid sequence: CASGVAGLEDIQYF.

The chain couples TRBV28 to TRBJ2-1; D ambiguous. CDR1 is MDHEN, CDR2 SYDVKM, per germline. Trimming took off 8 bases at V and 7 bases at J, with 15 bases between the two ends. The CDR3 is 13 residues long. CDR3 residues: CASSVTSNNEQFF. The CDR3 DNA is TGTGCCAGCTCGGTAACCTCCAATAATGAGCAGTTCTTC.

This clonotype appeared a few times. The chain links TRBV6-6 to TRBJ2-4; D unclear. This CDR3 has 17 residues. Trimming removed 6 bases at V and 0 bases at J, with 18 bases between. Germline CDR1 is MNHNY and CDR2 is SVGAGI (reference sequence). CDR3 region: CASSYTVNRLAKNIQYF. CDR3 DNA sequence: TGTGCCAGCAGCTATACAGTGAACCGTCTAGCCAAAAACATTCAGTACTTC.

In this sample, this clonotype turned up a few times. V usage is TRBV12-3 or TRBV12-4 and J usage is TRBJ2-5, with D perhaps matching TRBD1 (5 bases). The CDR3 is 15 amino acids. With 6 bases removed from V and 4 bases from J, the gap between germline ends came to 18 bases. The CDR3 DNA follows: TGTGCCAGCAGCCCGAATTGGGGCTACCGAGAGACCCAGTACTTC. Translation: CASSPNWGYRETQYF.

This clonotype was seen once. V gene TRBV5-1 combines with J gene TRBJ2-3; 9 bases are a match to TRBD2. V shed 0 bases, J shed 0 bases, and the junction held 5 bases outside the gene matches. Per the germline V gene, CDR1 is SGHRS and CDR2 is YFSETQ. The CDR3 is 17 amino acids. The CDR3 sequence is CASSLGNSGGSTDTQYF. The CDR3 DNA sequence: TGCGCCAGCAGCTTGGGTAATAGCGGGGGAAGCACAGATACGCAGTATTTT.

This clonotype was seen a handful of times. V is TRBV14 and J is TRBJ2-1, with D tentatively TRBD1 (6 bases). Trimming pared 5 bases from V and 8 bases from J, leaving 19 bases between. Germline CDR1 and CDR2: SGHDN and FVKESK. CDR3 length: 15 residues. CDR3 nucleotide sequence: TGTGCCAGCAGCTCCCGGGACGGGGACATCGATGAGCAGTTCTTC. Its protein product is CASSSRDGDIDEQFF.

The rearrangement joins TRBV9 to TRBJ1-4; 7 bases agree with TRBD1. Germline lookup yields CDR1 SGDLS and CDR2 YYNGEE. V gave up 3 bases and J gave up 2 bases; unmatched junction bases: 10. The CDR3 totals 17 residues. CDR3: CASSGLDRASTNEKLFF. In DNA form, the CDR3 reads TGTGCCAGCAGCGGACTAGACAGGGCTTCGACTAATGAAAAACTGTTTTTT.

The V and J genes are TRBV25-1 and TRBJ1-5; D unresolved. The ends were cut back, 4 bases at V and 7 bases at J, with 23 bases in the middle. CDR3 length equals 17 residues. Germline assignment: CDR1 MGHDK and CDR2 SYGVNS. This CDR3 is CASSGVGSLLASQPQHF. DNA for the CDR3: TGTGCCAGCAGTGGTGTGGGCAGTTTATTGGCGTCCCAGCCCCAGCATTTT. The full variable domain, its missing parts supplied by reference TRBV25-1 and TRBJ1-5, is EADIYQTPRYLVIGTGKKITLECSQTMGHDKMYWYQQDPGMELHLIHYSYGVNSTEKGDLSSESTVSRIRTEHFPLTLESARPSHTSQYLCASSGVGSLLASQPQHFGDGTRLSIL.

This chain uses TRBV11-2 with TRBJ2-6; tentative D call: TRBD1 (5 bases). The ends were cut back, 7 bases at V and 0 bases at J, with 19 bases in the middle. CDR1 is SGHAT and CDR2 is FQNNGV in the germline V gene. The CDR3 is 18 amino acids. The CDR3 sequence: CASTTQRQLNSGANVLTF. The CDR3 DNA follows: TGTGCCAGCACCACTCAAAGACAGTTGAACTCTGGGGCCAACGTCCTGACTTTC.

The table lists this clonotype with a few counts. CDR3 region: CASSVTGGAGANVLTF. CDR3 sequence (DNA): TGTGCCAGCAGCGTTACAGGGGGCGCTGGGGCCAACGTCCTGACTTTC. The genes are TRBV5-5 and TRBJ2-6, with 9 positions matching TRBD1. CDR3 length equals 16 residues. Germline values: CDR1 SGHKS, CDR2 YYEKEE (reference sequence). After removal of 4 bases from V and 2 bases from J, the junction contained 4 bases not matched to a gene.

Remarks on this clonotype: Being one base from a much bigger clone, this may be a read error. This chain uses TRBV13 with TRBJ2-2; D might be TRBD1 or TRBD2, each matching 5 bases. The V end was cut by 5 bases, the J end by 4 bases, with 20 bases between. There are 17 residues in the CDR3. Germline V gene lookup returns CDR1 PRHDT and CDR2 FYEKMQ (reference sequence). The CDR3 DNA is TGTGCCAGCAGCCCCCGGGACGGCCAGAAGACCACCGGGGAGCTGTTTTTT. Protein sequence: CASSPRDGQKTTGELFF.

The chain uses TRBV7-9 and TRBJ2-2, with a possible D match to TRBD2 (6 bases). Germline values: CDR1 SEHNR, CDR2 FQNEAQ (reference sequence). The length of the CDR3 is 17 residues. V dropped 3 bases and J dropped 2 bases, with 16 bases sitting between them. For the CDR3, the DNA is TGTGCCAGCAGCTTTACCATCGGGGGACTTAACACCGGGGAGCTGTTTTTT. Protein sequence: CASSFTIGGLNTGELFF. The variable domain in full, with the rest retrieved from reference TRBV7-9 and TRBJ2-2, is DTGVSQNPRHKITKRGQNVTFRCDPISEHNRLYWYRQTLGQGPEFLTYFQNEAQLEKSRLLSDRFSAERPKGSFSTLEIQRTEQGDSAMYLCASSFTIGGLNTGELFFGEGSRLTVL.

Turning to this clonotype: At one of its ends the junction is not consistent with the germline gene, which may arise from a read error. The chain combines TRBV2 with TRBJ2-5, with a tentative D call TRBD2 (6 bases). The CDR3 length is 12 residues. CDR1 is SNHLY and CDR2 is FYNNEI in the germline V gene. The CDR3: CASMGGEETQYF. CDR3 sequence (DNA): TGTGCAAGCATGGGCGGGGAAGAGACCCAGTACTTC.

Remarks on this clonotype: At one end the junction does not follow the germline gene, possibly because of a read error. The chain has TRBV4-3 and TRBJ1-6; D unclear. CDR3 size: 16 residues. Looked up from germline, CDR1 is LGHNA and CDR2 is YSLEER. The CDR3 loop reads CASSQDALGANSPPHF. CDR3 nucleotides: TGCGCCAGCAGCCAAGACGCACTGGGCGCTAATTCACCCCCCCACTTT.

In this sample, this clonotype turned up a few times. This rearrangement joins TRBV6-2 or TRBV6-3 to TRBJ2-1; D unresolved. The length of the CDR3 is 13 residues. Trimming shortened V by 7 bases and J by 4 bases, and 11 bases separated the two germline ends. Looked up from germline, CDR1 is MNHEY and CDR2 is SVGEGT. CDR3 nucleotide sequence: TGTGCCAGCACCTTAGACAATTACAATGAGCAGTTCTTC. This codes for CASTLDNYNEQFF.

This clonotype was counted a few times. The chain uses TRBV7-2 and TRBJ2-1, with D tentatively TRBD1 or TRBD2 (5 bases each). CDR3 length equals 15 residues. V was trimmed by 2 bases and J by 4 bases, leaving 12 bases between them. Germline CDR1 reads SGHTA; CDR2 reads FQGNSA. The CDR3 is CASSLSRGRYNEQFF. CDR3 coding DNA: TGTGCCAGCAGCTTAAGTCGGGGCAGGTACAATGAGCAGTTCTTC.

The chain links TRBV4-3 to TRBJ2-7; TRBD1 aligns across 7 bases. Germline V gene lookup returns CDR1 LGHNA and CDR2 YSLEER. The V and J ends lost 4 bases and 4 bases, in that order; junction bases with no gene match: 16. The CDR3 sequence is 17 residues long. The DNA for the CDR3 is TGCGCCAGCAGCCTTTACCAATCTTCGGGACAGTTATACGAGCAGTACTTC. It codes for CASSLYQSSGQLYEQYF.

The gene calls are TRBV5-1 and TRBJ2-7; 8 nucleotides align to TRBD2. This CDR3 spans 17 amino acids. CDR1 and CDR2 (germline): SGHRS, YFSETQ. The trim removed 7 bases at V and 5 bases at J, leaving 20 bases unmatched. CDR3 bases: TGCGCCAGCGGCTGGAGGCCCCTAGGAGCGGGGGAGGACGAGCAGTACTTC. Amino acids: CASGWRPLGAGEDEQYF.

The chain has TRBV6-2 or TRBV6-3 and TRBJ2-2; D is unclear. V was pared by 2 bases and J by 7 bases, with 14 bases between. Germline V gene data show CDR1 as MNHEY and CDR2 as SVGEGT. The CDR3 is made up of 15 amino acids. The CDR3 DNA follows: TGTGCCAGCAGTTACACGAAGGACGATAGCGGGGAGCTGTTTTTT. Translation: CASSYTKDDSGELFF.

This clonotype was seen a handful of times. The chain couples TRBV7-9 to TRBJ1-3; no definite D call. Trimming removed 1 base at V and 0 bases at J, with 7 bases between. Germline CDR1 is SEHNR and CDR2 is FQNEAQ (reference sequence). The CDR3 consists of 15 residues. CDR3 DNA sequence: TGTGCCAGCAGCTTAGGCGAGGCCTCTGGAAACACCATATATTTT. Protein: CASSLGEASGNTIYF.

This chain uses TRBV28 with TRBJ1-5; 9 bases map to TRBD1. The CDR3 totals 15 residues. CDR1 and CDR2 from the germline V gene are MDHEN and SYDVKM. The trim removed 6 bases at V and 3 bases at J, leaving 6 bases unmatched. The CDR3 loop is CASRAGTGNNQPQHF. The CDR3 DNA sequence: TGTGCCAGCAGGGCCGGGACAGGGAACAATCAGCCCCAGCATTTT.

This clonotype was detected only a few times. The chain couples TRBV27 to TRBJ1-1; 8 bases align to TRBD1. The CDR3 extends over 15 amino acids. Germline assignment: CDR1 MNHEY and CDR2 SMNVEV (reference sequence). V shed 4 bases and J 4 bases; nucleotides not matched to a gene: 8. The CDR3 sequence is CASSSHQDRATEAFF. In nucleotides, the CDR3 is TGTGCCAGCAGTTCTCATCAGGACAGGGCCACTGAAGCTTTCTTT.

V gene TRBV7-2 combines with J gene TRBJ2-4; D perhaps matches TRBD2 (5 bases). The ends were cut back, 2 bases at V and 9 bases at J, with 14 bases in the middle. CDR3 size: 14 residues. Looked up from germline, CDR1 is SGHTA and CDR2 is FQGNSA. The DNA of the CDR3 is TGTGCCAGCAGCTTATTACGGAGCCGGGGCATTCAGTACTTC. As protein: CASSLLRSRGIQYF.

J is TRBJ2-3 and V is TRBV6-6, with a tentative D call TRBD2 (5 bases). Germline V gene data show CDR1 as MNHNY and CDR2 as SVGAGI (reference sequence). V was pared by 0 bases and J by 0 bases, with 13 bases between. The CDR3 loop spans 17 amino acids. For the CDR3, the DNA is TGTGCCAGCAGTTACTCGAGAGGGAACGGTAGCACAGATACGCAGTATTTT. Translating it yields CASSYSRGNGSTDTQYF.

The CDR3 loop is CASSWEFQVKETQYF. The CDR3 DNA reads TGCGCCAGCAGCTGGGAATTCCAGGTTAAAGAGACCCAGTACTTC. This rearrangement joins TRBV5-1 to TRBJ2-5; D gene unclear. V dropped 3 bases and J dropped 3 bases, with 15 bases sitting between them. Looked up from germline, CDR1 is SGHRS and CDR2 is YFSETQ. The length of the CDR3 is 15 residues.